Below, 14 T cell receptor beta chains from the same sample are listed, as sequenced in a study of T cells after yellow fever vaccination (dated by TCRdb to the late 2010s). What the treatment or condition label conveys for this sample: live attenuated yellow fever vaccine strain. Library creation used 5' RACE. Reads for this sample came from an Illumina HiSeq 2500. The public reads were run again by TCRdb, first through fastp at Q25 and then through MiXCR, and only productive beta chains were kept. Every entry covers one CDR3 protein and lists the most common genes and DNA from its rows. For this sample there are 500,000 to 650,000 distinct CDR3 sequences; 9% to 15% appear just once. The ten largest make up 15% of the sample. This sample comprised PBMCs, obtained on the day of the yellow fever booster vaccination. These receptors were obtained from a man aged 30 to 45 who received the YFV17D yellow fever vaccine.

This clonotype showed up just a few times. The chain recombines TRBV7-8 with TRBJ2-1; a possible D gene is TRBD1 (6 bases). The CDR3 spans 15 residues. V lost 5 bases and J lost 5, with 16 bases in between. Germline V gene sequence: CDR1 SGHVS, CDR2 FQNEAQ. The CDR3 coding sequence is TGTGCCAGCAGCCCCCTCGGACAGTACAACAATGAGCAGTTCTTC. Encoded protein: CASSPLGQYNNEQFF.

The sample holds a few counts of this clonotype. The chain is built from TRBV7-2 and TRBJ2-1, with D perhaps matching TRBD2 (7 bases). CDR3 size: 16 residues. Germline V gene sequence: CDR1 SGHTA, CDR2 FQGNSA. V was trimmed by 3 bases and J by 4 bases, leaving 16 bases between them. Here the CDR3 DNA reads TGTGCCAGCAGCTTTGGGGGCGGGAGCTTTTACAATGAGCAGTTCTTC. It yields the protein CASSFGGGSFYNEQFF.

The table lists this clonotype with a few counts. The V call is TRBV5-1, the J call TRBJ1-6; 7 positions agree with TRBD1. The junction had 4 bases not matched to a gene; V was cut back by 0 bases and J by 7 bases. This CDR3 has 15 residues. Germline-derived CDR1 and CDR2 are SGHRS and YFSETQ. For the CDR3, the DNA is TGCGCCAGCAGCTTGGGACAGGGTAGGAATTCACCCCTCCACTTT. Encoded protein: CASSLGQGRNSPLHF.

The genes are TRBV27 and TRBJ1-5; no reliable D call. V lost 5 bases, J lost 3 bases, and 11 bases lay in between. There are 14 residues in the CDR3. Germline V gene sequence: CDR1 MNHEY, CDR2 SMNVEV (reference sequence). The CDR3 loop is CASSPRAANQPQHF. CDR3 bases: TGTGCCAGCAGTCCCCGGGCCGCCAATCAGCCCCAGCATTTT.

The chain joins TRBV5-1 to TRBJ1-1, with D tentatively TRBD1 (6 bases). V lost 6 bases to trimming and J lost 2 bases, with 14 bases between them. The CDR3 runs 14 residues. The germline gives CDR1 SGHRS, CDR2 YFSETQ. The CDR3 loop reads CASIRDTQNTEAFF. The DNA for the CDR3 is TGCGCCAGCATCCGGGACACACAAAACACTGAAGCTTTCTTT.

The chain couples TRBV7-9 to TRBJ2-3; TRBD2 matches at 7 bases. Germline V lookup: CDR1 SEHNR, CDR2 FQNEAQ (reference sequence). CDR3 length: 16 residues. V lost 5 bases and J lost 2; bases outside the gene matches: 10. The CDR3 loop reads CASSPSSGPYTDTQYF. The CDR3 DNA sequence: TGTGCCAGCAGCCCCTCTAGCGGACCTTACACAGATACGCAGTATTTT.

The rearrangement uses TRBV20-1 and TRBJ2-5; a weak D match, TRBD2 (6 bases). This CDR3 has 15 amino acids. Germline CDR1 reads DFQATT; CDR2 reads SNEGSKA (reference sequence). The ends were cut back, 1 base at V and 1 base at J, with 13 bases in the middle. Here the CDR3 reads CSARAGGVVQETQYF. In DNA form, the CDR3 reads TGCAGTGCTAGAGCAGGAGGGGTGGTCCAAGAGACCCAGTACTTC.

This clonotype was counted ten times or more. This chain links TRBV19 with TRBJ2-4, with D perhaps being TRBD1 or TRBD2 (5 bases each). With 3 bases removed from V and 3 bases from J, the gap between germline ends came to 6 bases. CDR1 LNHDA and CDR2 SQIVND come from the germline V gene (reference sequence). The CDR3 spans 13 residues. CDR3 residues: CASSIGGKNIQYF. CDR3 nucleotide sequence: TGTGCCAGTAGTATTGGGGGCAAAAACATTCAGTACTTC.

This clonotype has more than one count but fewer than ten. In DNA, the CDR3 is TGCAGTGCCAAACGGGAGCGAACCTACGAGCAGTACTTC. Amino acid sequence: CSAKRERTYEQYF. This sequence joins TRBV20-1 and TRBJ2-7, with a tentative D call TRBD2 (6 bases). Germline loops: CDR1 DFQATT, CDR2 SNEGSKA (reference sequence). This CDR3 spans 13 amino acids. V lost 6 bases, J lost 2 bases, and 14 bases lay in between.

This clonotype has a handful of counts. The chain carries TRBV4-1 and TRBJ1-2; D remains unclear. Germline V gene data show CDR1 as MGHRA and CDR2 as YSYEKL. V lost 4 bases, J lost 0 bases, and 12 bases lay in between. The CDR3 is made up of 15 amino acids. As DNA, the CDR3 is TGCGCCAGCAGCCGAACAGAGAGAGCTAACTATGGCTACACCTTC. It encodes CASSRTERANYGYTF.

This clonotype was seen a few times. This sequence joins TRBV6-2 or TRBV6-3 and TRBJ2-1; D is undetermined. Germline V gene sequence: CDR1 MNHEY, CDR2 SVGEGT. V was trimmed by 8 bases and J by 10 bases, leaving 12 bases between them. The CDR3 is 11 residues long. The CDR3 here is CASGTVAEQFF. DNA for the CDR3: TGTGCCAGCGGCACAGTAGCAGAGCAGTTCTTC.

This clonotype was seen a few times. Relative to the germline gene, one junction end is altered; a read error may explain this. V and J are TRBV27 and TRBJ2-7; 7 bases are a match to TRBD1. This CDR3 is 15 amino acids long. Germline loops: CDR1 MNHEY, CDR2 SMNVEV (reference sequence). The CDR3 region is CASSLSDRSSYEKYF. CDR3 coding DNA: TGTGCCAGCAGTTTATCGGACAGGAGCTCCTACGAGAAGTACTTC.

This clonotype was picked up a small number of times. This rearrangement joins TRBV20-1 to TRBJ2-1; D perhaps matches TRBD2 (6 bases). In germline, CDR1 is DFQATT, CDR2 SNEGSKA (reference sequence). V dropped 2 bases and J dropped 7 bases, with 15 bases sitting between them. This CDR3 spans 14 amino acids. DNA for the CDR3: TGCAGTGCTAGATTTGGACCCGGAGGGAATGAGCAGTTCTTC. Encoded protein: CSARFGPGGNEQFF.

In its sample, this clonotype was seen a few times. V usage is TRBV6-2 or TRBV6-3 and J usage is TRBJ2-7; 9 bases match TRBD1. The V segment lost 6 bases and the J segment 3 bases; nucleotides outside the gene matches: 12. Germline CDR1 reads MNHEY; CDR2 reads SVGEGT. CDR3 length: 16 residues. The CDR3 nucleotides read TGTGCCAGCAGCCTCAACCGGGACAGGGCAAGCTACGAGCAGTACTTC. This codes for CASSLNRDRASYEQYF.